The clone carrying this T cell receptor (beta chain) occurred a few times. RNA transcripts gave rise to amplified TCR beta CDR3 regions. A set of HTBI primers served as the primers for a first-round RT-PCR of the TCR CDR3. Each CDR3 protein gets one entry after TCRdb re-called the multiplex PCR reads with MiXCR. The sample carries some 600,000 distinct CDR3 sequences, about 15% recorded once. The data originate from a study of T cells in Graves' hyperthyroidism and ophthalmopathy. Sequenced sample: blood. This TCR was recovered from a woman in her 30s with Graves' hyperthyroidism that later progressed to Graves' ophthalmopathy.

CDR3 sequence reads: CASSPPGAGVEQYF. In DNA form, the CDR3 reads TGTGCCAGCAGCCCACCGGGAGCGGGGGTGGAGCAGTACTTC. The V and J genes are TRBV5-8 and TRBJ2-7, with 8 bases that match TRBD2. Germline CDR1 is SGHTS and CDR2 is YDEGEE. The CDR3 covers 14 residues. The V and J ends lost 4 bases and 7 bases, in that order; junction bases with no gene match: 10.